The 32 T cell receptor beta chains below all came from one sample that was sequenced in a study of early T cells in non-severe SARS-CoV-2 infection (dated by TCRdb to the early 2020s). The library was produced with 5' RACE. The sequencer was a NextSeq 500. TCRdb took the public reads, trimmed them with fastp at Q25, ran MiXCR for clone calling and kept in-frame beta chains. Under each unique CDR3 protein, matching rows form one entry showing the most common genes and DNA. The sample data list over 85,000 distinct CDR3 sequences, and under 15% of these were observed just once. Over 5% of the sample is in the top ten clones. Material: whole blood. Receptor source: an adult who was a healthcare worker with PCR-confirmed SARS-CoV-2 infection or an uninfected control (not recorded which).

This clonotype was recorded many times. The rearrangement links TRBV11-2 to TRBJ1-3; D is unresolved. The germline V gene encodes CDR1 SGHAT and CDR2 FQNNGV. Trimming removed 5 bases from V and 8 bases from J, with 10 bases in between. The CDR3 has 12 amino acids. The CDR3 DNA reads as TGTGCCAGCAGCCTATCCGGTCACACCATATATTTT. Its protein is CASSLSGHTIYF.

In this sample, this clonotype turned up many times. The CDR3 DNA follows: TGTGCCAGCAGCCCGGCCGGGGGCTACAATGAGCAGTTCTTC. It is translated as CASSPAGGYNEQFF. J is TRBJ2-1 and V is TRBV3-1; D perhaps matches TRBD2 (6 bases). The CDR3 is 14 residues long. V was cut by 4 bases and J by 3 bases, with 10 bases left in between. CDR1 and CDR2 (germline): LGHDT, YNNKEL (reference sequence).

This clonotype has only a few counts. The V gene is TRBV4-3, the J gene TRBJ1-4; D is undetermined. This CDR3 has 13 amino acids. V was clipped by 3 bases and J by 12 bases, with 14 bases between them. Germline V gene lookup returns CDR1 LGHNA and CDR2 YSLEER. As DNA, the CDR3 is TGCGCCAGCAGCCATCAGAAGTGGGCAGAACTGTTTTTT. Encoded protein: CASSHQKWAELFF.

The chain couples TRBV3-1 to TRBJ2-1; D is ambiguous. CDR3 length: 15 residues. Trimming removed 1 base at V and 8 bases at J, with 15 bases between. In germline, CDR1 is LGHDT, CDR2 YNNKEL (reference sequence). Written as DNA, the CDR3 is TGTGCCAGCAGCCAAGGCCTCCACGAGTTCTATGAGCAGTTCTTC. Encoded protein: CASSQGLHEFYEQFF.

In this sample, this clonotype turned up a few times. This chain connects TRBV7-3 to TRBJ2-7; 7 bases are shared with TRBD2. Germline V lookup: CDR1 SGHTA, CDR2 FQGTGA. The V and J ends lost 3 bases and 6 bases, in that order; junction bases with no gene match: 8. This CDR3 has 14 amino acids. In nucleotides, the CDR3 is TGTGCCAGCAGCTTGGGCGGGGGACCCGTCGAGCAGTACTTC. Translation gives CASSLGGGPVEQYF.

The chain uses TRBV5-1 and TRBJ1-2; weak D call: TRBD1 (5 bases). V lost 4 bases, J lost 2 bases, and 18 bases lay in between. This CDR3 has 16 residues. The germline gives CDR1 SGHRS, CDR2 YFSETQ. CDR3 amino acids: CASSGMIRADNYGYTF. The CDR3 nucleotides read TGCGCCAGCAGCGGAATGATCAGGGCTGACAACTATGGCTACACCTTC. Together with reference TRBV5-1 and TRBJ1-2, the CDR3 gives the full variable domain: KAGVTQTPRYLIKTRGQQVTLSCSPISGHRSVSWYQQTPGQGLQFLFEYFSETQRNKGNFPGRFSGRQFSNSRSEMNVSTLELGDSALYLCASSGMIRADNYGYTFGSGTRLTVV.

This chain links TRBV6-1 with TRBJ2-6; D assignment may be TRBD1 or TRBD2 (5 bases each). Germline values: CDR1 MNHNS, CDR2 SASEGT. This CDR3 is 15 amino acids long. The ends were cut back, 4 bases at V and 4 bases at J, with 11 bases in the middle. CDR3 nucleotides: TGTGCCAGCAGTGGAGAAGGGGACGGGGCCAACGTCCTGACTTTC. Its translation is CASSGEGDGANVLTF.

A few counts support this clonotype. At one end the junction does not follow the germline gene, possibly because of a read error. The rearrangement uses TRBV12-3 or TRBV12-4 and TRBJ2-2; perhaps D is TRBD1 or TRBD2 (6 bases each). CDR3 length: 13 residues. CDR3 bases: TGTGCCAGCCGTTTGGGGGGCGGCGGGGAGCTGTTTTTT. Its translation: CASRLGGGGELFF.

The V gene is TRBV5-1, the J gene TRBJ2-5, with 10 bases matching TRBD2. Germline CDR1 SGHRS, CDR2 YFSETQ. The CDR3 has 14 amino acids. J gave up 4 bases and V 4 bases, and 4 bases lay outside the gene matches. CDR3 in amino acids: CASSPGTSVETQYF. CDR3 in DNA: TGCGCCAGCAGCCCCGGGACTAGCGTAGAGACCCAGTACTTC.

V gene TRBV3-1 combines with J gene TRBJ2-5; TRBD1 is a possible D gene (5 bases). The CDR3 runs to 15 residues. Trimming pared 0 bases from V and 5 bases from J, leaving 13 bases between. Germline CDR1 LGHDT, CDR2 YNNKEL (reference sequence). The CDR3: CASSQDTVRVETQYF. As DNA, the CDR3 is TGTGCCAGCAGCCAAGACACCGTCAGGGTGGAGACCCAGTACTTC.

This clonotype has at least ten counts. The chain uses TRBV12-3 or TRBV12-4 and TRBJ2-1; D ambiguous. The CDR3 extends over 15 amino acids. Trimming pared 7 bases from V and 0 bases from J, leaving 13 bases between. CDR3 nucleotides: TGTGCCAGCACGATCAGCCAAAGCTCCTACAATGAGCAGTTCTTC. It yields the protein CASTISQSSYNEQFF.

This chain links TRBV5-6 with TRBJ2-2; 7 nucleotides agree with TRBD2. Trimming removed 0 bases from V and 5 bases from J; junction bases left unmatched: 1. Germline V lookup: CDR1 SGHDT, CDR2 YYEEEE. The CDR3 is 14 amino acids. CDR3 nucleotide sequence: TGTGCCAGCAGCTTGGTTAGCGGGACCGGGGAGCTGTTTTTT. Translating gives CASSLVSGTGELFF.

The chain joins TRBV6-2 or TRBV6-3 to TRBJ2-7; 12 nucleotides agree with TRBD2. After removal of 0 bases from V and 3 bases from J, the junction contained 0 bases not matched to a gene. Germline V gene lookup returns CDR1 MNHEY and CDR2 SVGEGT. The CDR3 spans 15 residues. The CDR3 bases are TGTGCCAGCAGTTACTCGACTAGCGGGAGCTACGAGCAGTACTTC. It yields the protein CASSYSTSGSYEQYF.

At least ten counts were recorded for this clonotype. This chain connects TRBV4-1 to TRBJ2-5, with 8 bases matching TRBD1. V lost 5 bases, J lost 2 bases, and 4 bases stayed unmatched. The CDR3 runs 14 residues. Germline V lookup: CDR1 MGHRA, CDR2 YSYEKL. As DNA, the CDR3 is TGCGCCAGCAGCAAACGGACAGGGCAAGAGACCCAGTACTTC. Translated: CASSKRTGQETQYF.

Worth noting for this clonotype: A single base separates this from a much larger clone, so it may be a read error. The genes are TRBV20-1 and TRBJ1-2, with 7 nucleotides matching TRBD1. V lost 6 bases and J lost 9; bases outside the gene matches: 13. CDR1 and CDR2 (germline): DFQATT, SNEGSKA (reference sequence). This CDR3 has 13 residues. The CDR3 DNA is TGCAGTGCCCTAAACCCCAGGGGGTATTGCTACACCTTC. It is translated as CSALNPRGYCYTF.

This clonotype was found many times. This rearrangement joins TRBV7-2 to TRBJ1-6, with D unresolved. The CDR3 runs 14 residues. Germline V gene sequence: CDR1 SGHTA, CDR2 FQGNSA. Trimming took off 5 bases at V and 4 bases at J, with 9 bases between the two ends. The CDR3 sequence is CASSPGSYNSPLHF. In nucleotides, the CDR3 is TGTGCCAGCAGCCCGGGAAGTTATAATTCACCCCTCCACTTT. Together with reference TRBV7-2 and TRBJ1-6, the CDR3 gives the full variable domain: GAGVSQSPSNKVTEKGKDVELRCDPISGHTALYWYRQSLGQGLEFLIYFQGNSAPDKSGLPSDRFSAERTGGSVSTLTIQRTQQEDSAVYLCASSPGSYNSPLHFGNGTRLTVT.

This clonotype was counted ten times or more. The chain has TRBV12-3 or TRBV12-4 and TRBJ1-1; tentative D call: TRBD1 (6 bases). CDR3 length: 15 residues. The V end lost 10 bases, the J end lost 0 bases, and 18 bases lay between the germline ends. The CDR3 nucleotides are TGTGCCACAGGGGCGGGATCGTCGGTGAACACTGAAGCTTTCTTT. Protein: CATGAGSSVNTEAFF.

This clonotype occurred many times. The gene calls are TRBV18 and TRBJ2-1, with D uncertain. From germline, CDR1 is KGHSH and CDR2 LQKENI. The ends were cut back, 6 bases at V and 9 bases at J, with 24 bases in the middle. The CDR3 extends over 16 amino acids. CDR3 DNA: TGTGCCAGCTCCCCAGACCCCGATGGGGTGGTAGGTGAGCAGTTCTTC. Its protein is CASSPDPDGVVGEQFF. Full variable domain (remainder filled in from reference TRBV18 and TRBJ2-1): NAGVMQNPRHLVRRRGQEARLRCSPMKGHSHVYWYRQLPEEGLKFMVYLQKENIIDESGMPKERFSAEFPKEGPSILRIQQVVRGDSAAYFCASSPDPDGVVGEQFFGPGTRLTVL.

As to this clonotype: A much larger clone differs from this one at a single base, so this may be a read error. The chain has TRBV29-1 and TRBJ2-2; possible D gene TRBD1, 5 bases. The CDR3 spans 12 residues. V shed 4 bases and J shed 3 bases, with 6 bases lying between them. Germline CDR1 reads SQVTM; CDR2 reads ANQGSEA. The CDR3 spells CSVVGDTGELFF. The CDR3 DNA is TGCAGCGTTGTAGGGGACACCGGGGAGCTGTTTTTT.

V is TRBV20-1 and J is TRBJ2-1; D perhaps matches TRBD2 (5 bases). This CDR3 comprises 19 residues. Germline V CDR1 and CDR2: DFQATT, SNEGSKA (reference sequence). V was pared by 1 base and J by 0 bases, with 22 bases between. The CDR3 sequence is CSARVWAGEGLHSYNEQFF. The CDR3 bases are TGCAGTGCTAGAGTTTGGGCAGGAGAGGGCCTACACTCCTACAATGAGCAGTTCTTC.

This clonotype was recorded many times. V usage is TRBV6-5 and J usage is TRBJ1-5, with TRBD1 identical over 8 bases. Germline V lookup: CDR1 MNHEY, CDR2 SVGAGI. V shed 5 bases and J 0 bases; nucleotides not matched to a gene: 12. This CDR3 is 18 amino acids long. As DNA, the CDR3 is TGTGCCAGCAGTCAGGCAAAGGGACAGGCTTATAGCAATCAGCCCCAGCATTTT. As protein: CASSQAKGQAYSNQPQHF.

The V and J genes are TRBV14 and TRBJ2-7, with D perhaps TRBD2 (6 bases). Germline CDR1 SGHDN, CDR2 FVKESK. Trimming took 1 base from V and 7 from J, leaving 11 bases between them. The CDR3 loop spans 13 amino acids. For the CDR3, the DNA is TGTGCCAGCAGCCAAGGAGGTGCGGGGGAGCAGTACTTC. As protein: CASSQGGAGEQYF.

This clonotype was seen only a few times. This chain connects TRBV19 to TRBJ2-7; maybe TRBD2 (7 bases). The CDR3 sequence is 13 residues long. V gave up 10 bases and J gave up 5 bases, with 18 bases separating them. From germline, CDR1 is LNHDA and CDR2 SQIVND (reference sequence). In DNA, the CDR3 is TGTGCCACCCGGGGGGCGGGAAACCACGAGCAGTACTTC. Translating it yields CATRGAGNHEQYF.

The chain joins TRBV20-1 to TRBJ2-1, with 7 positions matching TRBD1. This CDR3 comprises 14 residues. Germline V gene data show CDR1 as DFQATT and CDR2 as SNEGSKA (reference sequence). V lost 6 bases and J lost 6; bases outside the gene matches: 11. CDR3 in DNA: TGCAGTGCCAGTCAGGGGGATGACTGCAATGAGCAGTTCTTC. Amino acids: CSASQGDDCNEQFF.

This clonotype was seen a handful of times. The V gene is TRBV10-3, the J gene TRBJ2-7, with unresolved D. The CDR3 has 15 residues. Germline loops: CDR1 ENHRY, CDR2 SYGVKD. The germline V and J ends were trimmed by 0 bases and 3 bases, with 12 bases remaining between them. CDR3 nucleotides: TGTGCCATCAGTGAGTCGACCAGGCCGGACTACGAGCAGTACTTC. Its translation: CAISESTRPDYEQYF.

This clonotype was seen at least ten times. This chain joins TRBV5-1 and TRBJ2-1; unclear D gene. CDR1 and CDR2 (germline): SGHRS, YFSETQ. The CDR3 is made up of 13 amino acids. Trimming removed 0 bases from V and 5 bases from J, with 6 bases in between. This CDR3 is CASSLAANNEQFF. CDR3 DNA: TGCGCCAGCAGCTTGGCGGCGAACAATGAGCAGTTCTTC.

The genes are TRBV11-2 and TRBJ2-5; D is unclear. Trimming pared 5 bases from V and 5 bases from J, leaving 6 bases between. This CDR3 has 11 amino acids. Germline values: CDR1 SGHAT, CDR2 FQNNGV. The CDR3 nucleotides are TGTGCCAGCAGCCCTTCCGAGACCCAGTACTTC. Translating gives CASSPSETQYF.

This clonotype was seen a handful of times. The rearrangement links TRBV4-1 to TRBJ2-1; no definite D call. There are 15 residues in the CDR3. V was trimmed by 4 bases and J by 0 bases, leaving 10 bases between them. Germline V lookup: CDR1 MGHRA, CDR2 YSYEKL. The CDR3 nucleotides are TGCGCCAGCAGCCCCGTACCAAGCTCCTACAATGAGCAGTTCTTC. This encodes CASSPVPSSYNEQFF.

The DNA for the CDR3 is TGTGCCAGCAGTCCGGGATTTAGCGGGAGTTGGGGCACAGATACGCAGTATTTT. Translation: CASSPGFSGSWGTDTQYF. This chain uses TRBV28 with TRBJ2-3, with 9 bases lining up with TRBD2. Trimming cost V 5 bases and J 1 base; bases outside gene matches: 13. The CDR3 totals 18 residues. Germline V gene data show CDR1 as MDHEN and CDR2 as SYDVKM.

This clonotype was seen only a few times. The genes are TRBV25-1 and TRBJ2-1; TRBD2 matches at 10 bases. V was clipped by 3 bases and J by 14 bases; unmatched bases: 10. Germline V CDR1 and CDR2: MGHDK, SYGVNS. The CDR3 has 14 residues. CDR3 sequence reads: CASSDPASGSVEFF. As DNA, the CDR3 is TGTGCCAGCAGTGATCCGGCTAGCGGGAGTGTAGAGTTCTTC.

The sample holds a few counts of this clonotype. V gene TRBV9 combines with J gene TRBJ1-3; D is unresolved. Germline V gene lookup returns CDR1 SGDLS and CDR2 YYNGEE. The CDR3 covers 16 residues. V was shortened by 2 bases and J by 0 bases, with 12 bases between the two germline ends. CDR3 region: CASSVGYSSSGNTIYF. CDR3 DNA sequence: TGTGCCAGCAGCGTTGGGTATAGCAGCTCTGGAAACACCATATATTTT.

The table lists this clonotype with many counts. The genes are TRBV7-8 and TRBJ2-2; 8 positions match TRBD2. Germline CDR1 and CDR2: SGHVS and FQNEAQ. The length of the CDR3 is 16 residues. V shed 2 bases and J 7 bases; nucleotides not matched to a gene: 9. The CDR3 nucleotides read TGTGCCAGCAGCTTATTGTCCGGGAGGGCCAACGGGGAGCTGTTTTTT. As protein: CASSLLSGRANGELFF.